This T cell receptor beta chain was obtained from a study of cytomegalovirus exposure and HLA in healthy donors. Vbeta (60) and Jbeta (13) primers were used in the PCR. The repertoire was sequenced with immunoSEQ multiplex PCR; TCRdb's copy has only in-frame clones and lacks some. This sample has under 130,000 clones, with roughly three quarters found just once. Germline V lookup: CDR1 SEHNR, CDR2 FQNEAQ (reference sequence). The J segment lost 2 bases and the V segment lost 1 base, leaving 10 bases of the junction unmatched. This CDR3 contains 17 residues. The origin of this receptor is a man aged 25 to 45 in good health and CMV-seronegative. The gene calls are TRBV7-9 and TRBJ2-7; 8 bases match TRBD1. Material for sequencing was PBMCs. CDR3 sequence: CASSLGIGQGLPYEQYF. Written as DNA, the CDR3 is TGTGCCAGCAGCTTAGGGATTGGACAGGGCCTACCCTACGAGCAGTACTTC.